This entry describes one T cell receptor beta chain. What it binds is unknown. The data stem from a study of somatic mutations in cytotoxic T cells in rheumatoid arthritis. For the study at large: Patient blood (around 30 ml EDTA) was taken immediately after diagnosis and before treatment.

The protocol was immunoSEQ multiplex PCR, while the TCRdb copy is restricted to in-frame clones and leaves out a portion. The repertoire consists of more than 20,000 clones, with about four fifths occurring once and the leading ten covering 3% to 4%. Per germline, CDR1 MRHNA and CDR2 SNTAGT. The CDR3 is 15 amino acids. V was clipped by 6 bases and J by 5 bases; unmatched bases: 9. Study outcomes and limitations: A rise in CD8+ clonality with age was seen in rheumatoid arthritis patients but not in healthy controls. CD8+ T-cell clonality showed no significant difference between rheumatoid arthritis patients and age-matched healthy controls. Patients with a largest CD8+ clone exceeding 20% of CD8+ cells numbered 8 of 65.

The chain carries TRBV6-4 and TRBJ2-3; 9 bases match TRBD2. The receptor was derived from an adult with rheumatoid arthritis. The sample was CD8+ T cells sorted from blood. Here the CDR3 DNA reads TGTGCCAGCAGCGAAGCGGGGGGCGGGGGAGATACGCAGTATTTT. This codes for CASSEAGGGGDTQYF.